One sample yielded the 17 T cell receptor beta chains listed below, sequenced in a study of OX40 agonist ivuxolimab in advanced cancers. Here immunoSEQ multiplex PCR was the method, and the copy in TCRdb shows in-frame clones only, minus some. This sample yields 30,000 to 50,000 clones, of which around nine tenths are seen a single time; roughly 0.53% belongs to the top ten. The sample consisted of CD4+ or CD8+ T cells sorted from blood, taken in a trial of the OX40 agonist ivuxolimab. These receptors all stem from an adult with an advanced solid tumor such as melanoma, head and neck, liver or kidney cancer.

The CDR3 loop is CASSLEATIYF. CDR3 nucleotides: TGTGCCAGCAGCTTGGAGGCCACCATATATTTT. The V call is TRBV5-5, the J call TRBJ1-3; D not resolved. V was clipped by 0 bases and J by 9 bases, with 4 bases between them. Per the germline V gene, CDR1 is SGHKS and CDR2 is YYEKEE (reference sequence). The CDR3 covers 11 residues.

The genes are TRBV6-5 and TRBJ2-3; TRBD2 agrees at 8 bases. Germline V lookup: CDR1 MNHEY, CDR2 SVGAGI. The CDR3 length is 14 residues. Trimming took 6 bases from V and 2 from J; bases not matched to a gene: 4. In DNA form, the CDR3 reads TGTGCCAGCAGGAGCGGGGGCGTCACAGATACGCAGTATTTT. This translates into CASRSGGVTDTQYF.

The chain has TRBV2 and TRBJ1-5, with 7 bases identical to TRBD1. In germline, CDR1 is SNHLY, CDR2 FYNNEI. V lost 4 bases and J lost 6; bases outside the gene matches: 9. The CDR3 consists of 15 residues. CDR3 in DNA: TGTGCCAGCAGTGCAGGGGGGCGCAAGGGTCAGCCCCAGCATTTT. Translation: CASSAGGRKGQPQHF.

V usage is TRBV28 and J usage is TRBJ1-3; D may be TRBD1 (6 bases). The V and J ends lost 7 bases and 4 bases respectively, with 17 bases between them. In germline, CDR1 is MDHEN, CDR2 SYDVKM. This CDR3 has 15 residues. CDR3 sequence: CASNPQGEGGNTIYF. CDR3 bases: TGTGCCAGCAATCCACAGGGAGAGGGAGGAAACACCATATATTTT.

The V and J genes are TRBV14 and TRBJ1-2; a weak D match, TRBD1 (5 bases). V dropped 4 bases and J dropped 2 bases, with 14 bases sitting between them. CDR3 size: 15 residues. Germline V gene lookup returns CDR1 SGHDN and CDR2 FVKESK. The CDR3 coding sequence is TGTGCCAGCAGCCGAGGGACCGCCTTGAACTATGGCTACACCTTC. It is translated as CASSRGTALNYGYTF.

The chain uses TRBV6-5 and TRBJ2-1, with D perhaps TRBD1 (5 bases). The ends were cut back, 2 bases at V and 4 bases at J, with 6 bases in the middle. The CDR3 is made up of 13 amino acids. CDR1 is MNHEY, CDR2 SVGAGI, per germline. In DNA form, the CDR3 reads TGTGCCAGCAGTTACCCAGGGTACAATGAGCAGTTCTTC. Translated: CASSYPGYNEQFF.

This chain links TRBV11-2 with TRBJ2-1; TRBD1 agrees at 10 bases. The CDR3 extends over 16 amino acids. The V and J ends lost 5 bases and 6 bases, in that order; junction bases with no gene match: 10. The germline V gene encodes CDR1 SGHAT and CDR2 FQNNGV. The CDR3 protein is CASSEDRDRGSNEQFF. The CDR3 coding sequence is TGTGCCAGCAGCGAAGACCGGGACAGGGGCTCCAATGAGCAGTTCTTC.

V is TRBV11-3 and J is TRBJ2-3; 10 bases match TRBD1. With 4 bases clipped from V and 6 bases from J, the junction kept 13 bases outside the gene matches. The CDR3 consists of 17 residues. Germline assignment: CDR1 SGHNT and CDR2 YENEEA. CDR3 DNA: TGTGCCAGCAGCTCGGGACAGGGGAAAGAACATGGGGATACGCAGTATTTT. Translated: CASSSGQGKEHGDTQYF.

Concerning this clone: This CDR3 is also generated by other DNA sequences in the sample. The chain is built from TRBV18 and TRBJ1-5, with D uncertain. The CDR3 extends over 13 amino acids. CDR1 and CDR2 from the germline V gene are KGHSH and LQKENI. V dropped 3 bases and J dropped 0 bases, with 3 bases sitting between them. In nucleotides, the CDR3 is TGTGCCAGCTCACCCGGTAGCAATCAGCCCCAGCATTTT. This gives the protein CASSPGSNQPQHF.

The rearrangement joins TRBV2 to TRBJ2-3, with D unresolved. V dropped 6 bases and J dropped 3 bases, with 7 bases sitting between them. The CDR3 extends over 12 amino acids. Germline V gene lookup returns CDR1 SNHLY and CDR2 FYNNEI. The CDR3 DNA reads as TGTGCCAGCAGCCCCGAGACAGATACGCAGTATTTT. Its protein is CASSPETDTQYF.

J is TRBJ2-2 and V is TRBV9, with D tentatively TRBD1 (6 bases). Trimming took 0 bases from V and 3 from J, leaving 12 bases between them. The CDR3 has 16 residues. The germline CDR1 and CDR2 sequences are SGDLS and YYNGEE. As DNA, the CDR3 is TGTGCCAGCAGCGTAGCAGGGGACGGATACACCGGGGAGCTGTTTTTT. It is translated as CASSVAGDGYTGELFF.

This chain joins TRBV6-6 and TRBJ2-3; TRBD1 aligns across 10 bases. The CDR3 runs 15 residues. CDR1 MNHNY and CDR2 SVGAGI come from the germline V gene (reference sequence). V shed 2 bases and J 5 bases; nucleotides not matched to a gene: 4. CDR3 protein: CASSYPDRGRDTQYF. The CDR3 region has the DNA TGTGCCAGCAGTTACCCGGACAGGGGGAGAGATACGCAGTATTTT.

V and J are TRBV19 and TRBJ1-4; D is undetermined. In germline, CDR1 is LNHDA, CDR2 SQIVND (reference sequence). The CDR3 spans 15 residues. Trimming took off 6 bases at V and 0 bases at J, with 11 bases between the two ends. For the CDR3, the DNA is TGTGCCAGTAGAATCGGATCGGCAACTAATGAAAAACTGTTTTTT. Translating it yields CASRIGSATNEKLFF. The variable domain in full, completed from reference TRBV19 and TRBJ1-4, reads DGGITQSPKYLFRKEGQNVTLSCEQNLNHDAMYWYRQDPGQGLRLIYYSQIVNDFQKGDIAEGYSVSREKKESFPLTVTSAQKNPTAFYLCASRIGSATNEKLFFGSGTQLSVL.

The V call is TRBV7-2, the J call TRBJ2-1, with D perhaps TRBD1 or TRBD2 (5 bases each). In germline, CDR1 is SGHTA, CDR2 FQGNSA. The CDR3 contains 16 residues. Trimming pared 5 bases from V and 4 bases from J, leaving 18 bases between. In DNA, the CDR3 is TGTGCCAGCAGCCCCCAGGTAAGTGGGGGATACAATGAGCAGTTCTTC. Encoded protein: CASSPQVSGGYNEQFF.

This chain uses TRBV6-5 with TRBJ2-6, with D uncertain. CDR3 length: 15 amino acids. Germline CDR1 is MNHEY and CDR2 is SVGAGI. V lost 0 bases and J 0 bases, leaving 3 bases between the germline ends. The CDR3 loop reads CASSYSTSGANVLTF. CDR3 nucleotides: TGTGCCAGCAGTTACTCGACCTCTGGGGCCAACGTCCTGACTTTC.

The V and J genes are TRBV7-9 and TRBJ2-5; 8 bases are shared with TRBD2. V lost 5 bases to trimming and J lost 4 bases; unmatched junction nucleotides: 9. Per germline, CDR1 SEHNR and CDR2 FQNEAQ (reference sequence). The CDR3 is 15 amino acids. The CDR3 DNA sequence: TGTGCCAGCAGCCTACTAGCGGAAGGGGTAGAGACCCAGTACTTC. It encodes CASSLLAEGVETQYF.

V gene TRBV28 combines with J gene TRBJ1-2, with 10 nucleotides matching TRBD1. This CDR3 contains 14 residues. Germline-derived CDR1 and CDR2 are MDHEN and SYDVKM. The J segment lost 2 bases and the V segment lost 5 bases, leaving 2 bases of the junction unmatched. Here the CDR3 reads CASSPGQGNYGYTF. For the CDR3, the DNA is TGTGCCAGCAGTCCGGGACAGGGGAACTATGGCTACACCTTC.